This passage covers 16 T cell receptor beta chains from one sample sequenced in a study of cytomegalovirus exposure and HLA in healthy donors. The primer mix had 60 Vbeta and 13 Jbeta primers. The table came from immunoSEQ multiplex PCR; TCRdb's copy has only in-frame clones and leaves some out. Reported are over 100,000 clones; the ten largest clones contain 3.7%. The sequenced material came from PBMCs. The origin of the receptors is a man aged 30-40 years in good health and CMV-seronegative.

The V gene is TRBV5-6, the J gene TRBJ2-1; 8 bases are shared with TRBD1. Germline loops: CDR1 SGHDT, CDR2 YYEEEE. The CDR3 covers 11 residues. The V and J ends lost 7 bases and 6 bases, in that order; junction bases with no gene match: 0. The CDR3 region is CASDRGNEQFF. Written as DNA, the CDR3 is TGTGCCAGCGACAGGGGCAATGAGCAGTTCTTC.

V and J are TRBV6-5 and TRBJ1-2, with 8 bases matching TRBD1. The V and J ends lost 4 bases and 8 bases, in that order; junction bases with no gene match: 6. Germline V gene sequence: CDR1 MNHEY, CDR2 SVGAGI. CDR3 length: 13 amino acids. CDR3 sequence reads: CASSFRGRYGYTF. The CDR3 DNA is TGTGCCAGCAGTTTCAGGGGGCGGTACGGCTACACCTTC.

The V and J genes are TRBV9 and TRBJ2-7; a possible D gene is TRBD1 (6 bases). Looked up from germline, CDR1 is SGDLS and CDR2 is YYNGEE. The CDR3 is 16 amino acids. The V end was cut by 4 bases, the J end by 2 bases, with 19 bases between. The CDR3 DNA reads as TGTGCCAGCAGCCCAGACGTGGGGGCTAGACCCTACGAGCAGTACTTC. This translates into CASSPDVGARPYEQYF.

CDR3 in amino acids: CASSEAPGSYTF. In nucleotides, the CDR3 is TGTGCCAGCAGTGAAGCGCCGGGAAGCTACACCTTC. This chain connects TRBV2 to TRBJ1-2, with unresolved D. Germline CDR1 SNHLY, CDR2 FYNNEI. Between the trimmed V and J ends, which lost 0 bases and 9 bases, there was a span of 8 bases. The CDR3 totals 12 residues.

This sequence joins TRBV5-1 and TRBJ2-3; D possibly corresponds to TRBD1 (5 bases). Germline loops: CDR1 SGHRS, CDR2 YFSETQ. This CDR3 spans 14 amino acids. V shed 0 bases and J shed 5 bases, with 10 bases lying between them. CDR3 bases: TGCGCCAGCAGCTTGGCCAGGGTTAGAGATACGCAGTATTTT. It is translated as CASSLARVRDTQYF.

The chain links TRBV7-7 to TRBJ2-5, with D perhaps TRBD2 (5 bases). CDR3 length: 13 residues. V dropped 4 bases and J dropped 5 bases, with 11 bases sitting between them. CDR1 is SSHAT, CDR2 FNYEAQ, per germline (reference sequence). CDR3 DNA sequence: TGTGCCAGCAGCTACGGGATTCTGGAGACCCAGTACTTC. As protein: CASSYGILETQYF.

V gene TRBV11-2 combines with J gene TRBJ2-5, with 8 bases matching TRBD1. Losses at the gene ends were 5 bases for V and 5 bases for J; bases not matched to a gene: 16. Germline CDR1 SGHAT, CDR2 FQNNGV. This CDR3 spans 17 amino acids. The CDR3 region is CASSLTGQGSGVETQYF. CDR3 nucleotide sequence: TGTGCCAGCAGCCTAACAGGACAGGGCTCGGGGGTGGAGACCCAGTACTTC.

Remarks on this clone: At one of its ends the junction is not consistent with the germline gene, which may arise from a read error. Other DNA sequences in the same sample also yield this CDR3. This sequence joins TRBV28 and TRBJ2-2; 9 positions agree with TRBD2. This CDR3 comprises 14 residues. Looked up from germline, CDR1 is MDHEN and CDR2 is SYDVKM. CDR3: CASKAGGDTGELFF. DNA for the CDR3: TGCGCCAGCAAAGCGGGGGGAGACACCGGGGAGCTGTTTTTT.

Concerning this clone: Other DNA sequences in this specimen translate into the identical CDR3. The CDR3 DNA follows: TGCGCCAGCAGTGATAAGCCCGGTTTGCGGCAATACAACTCCCCCCTCCACTTT. Protein product: CASSDKPGLRQYNSPLHF. The V and J genes are TRBV10-2 and TRBJ1-6; D gene ambiguous. Germline V CDR1 and CDR2: WSHSY, SAAADI. The CDR3 has 18 residues. V was cut by 3 bases and J by 13 bases, with 28 bases left in between.

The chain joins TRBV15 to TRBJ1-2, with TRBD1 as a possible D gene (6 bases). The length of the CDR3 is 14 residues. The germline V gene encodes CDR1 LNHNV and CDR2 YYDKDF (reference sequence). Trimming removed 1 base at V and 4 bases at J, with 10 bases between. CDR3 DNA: TGTGCCACCAGCAGAGTGGACAGCCTCTATGGCTACACCTTC. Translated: CATSRVDSLYGYTF.

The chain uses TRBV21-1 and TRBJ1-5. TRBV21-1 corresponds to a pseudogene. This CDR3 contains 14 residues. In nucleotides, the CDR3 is TGTGCCCCCAAACGGGTTTATAGCAATCAGCCCCAGCATTTT. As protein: CAPKRVYSNQPQHF.

DNA of the CDR3: TGTGCCAGTAGTGAGAAGGGGAGGAGATCGAGAATAGAGCAGTACTTC. This gives the protein CASSEKGRRSRIEQYF. The rearrangement uses TRBV19 and TRBJ2-7; D is possibly TRBD2 (6 bases). The germline V gene has CDR1 LNHDA and CDR2 SQIVND (reference sequence). V lost 5 bases to trimming and J lost 7 bases, with 24 bases between them. This CDR3 comprises 16 residues.

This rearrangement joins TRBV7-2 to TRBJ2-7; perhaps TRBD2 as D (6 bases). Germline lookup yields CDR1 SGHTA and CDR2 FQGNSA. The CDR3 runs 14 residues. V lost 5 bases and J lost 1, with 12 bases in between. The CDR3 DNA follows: TGTGCCAGCAGCCTCCGCGGGACGTCCTACGAGCAGTACTTC. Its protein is CASSLRGTSYEQYF.

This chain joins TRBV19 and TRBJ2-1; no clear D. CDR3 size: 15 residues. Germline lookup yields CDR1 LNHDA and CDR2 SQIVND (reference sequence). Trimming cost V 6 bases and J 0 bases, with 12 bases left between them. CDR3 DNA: TGTGCCAGTAGGCCCATTTCTAGCTCCTACAATGAGCAGTTCTTC. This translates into CASRPISSSYNEQFF.

Written as DNA, the CDR3 is TGCGCCAGCACCAATGGGGGGACCAACACTGAAGCTTTCTTT. Protein sequence: CASTNGGTNTEAFF. V is TRBV5-1 and J is TRBJ1-1; a possible D gene is TRBD1 (5 bases). The V and J ends lost 6 bases and 2 bases respectively, with 14 bases between them. CDR3 length: 14 residues. Per the germline V gene, CDR1 is SGHRS and CDR2 is YFSETQ.

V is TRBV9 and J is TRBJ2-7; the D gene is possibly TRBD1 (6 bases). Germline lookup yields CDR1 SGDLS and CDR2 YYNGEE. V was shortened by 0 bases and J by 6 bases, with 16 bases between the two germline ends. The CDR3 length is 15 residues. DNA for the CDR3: TGTGCCAGCAGCGTAGACGTGGGAAGGGGGAGCGAGCAGTACTTC. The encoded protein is CASSVDVGRGSEQYF. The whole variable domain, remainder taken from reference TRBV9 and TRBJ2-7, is DSGVTQTPKHLITATGQRVTLRCSPRSGDLSVYWYQQSLDQGLQFLIQYYNGEERAKGNILERFSAQQFPDLHSELNLSSLELGDSALYFCASSVDVGRGSEQYFGPGTRLTVT.